This TCR beta chain was retrieved from a study of monozygotic twins with inflammatory bowel disease. The study, taken as a whole, reports: The sharing of clonotypes with others was lower in IBD patients than in healthy twins, especially with disease activity. Subtypes among T cells remained indistinguishable.

Comment on this clonotype: Its antigen remains unknown.

This CDR3 spans 15 amino acids. CDR1 MGHRA and CDR2 YSYEKL come from the germline V gene. TCRdb re-called the 5' RACE reads and gives one entry per CDR3 protein, without DNA. The sample shows about 420,000 distinct CDR3 sequences, and around 2.3% sits with its ten largest clones. This receptor was taken from a human donor with ulcerative colitis or Crohn's disease, or a healthy co-twin of an affected twin (not recorded which). Sequences were obtained from blood. The chain is built from TRBV4-1 and TRBJ1-4; TCRdb's D call of TRBD1 is untestable without DNA. The CDR3 protein is CASSPGQGPDEKLFF.